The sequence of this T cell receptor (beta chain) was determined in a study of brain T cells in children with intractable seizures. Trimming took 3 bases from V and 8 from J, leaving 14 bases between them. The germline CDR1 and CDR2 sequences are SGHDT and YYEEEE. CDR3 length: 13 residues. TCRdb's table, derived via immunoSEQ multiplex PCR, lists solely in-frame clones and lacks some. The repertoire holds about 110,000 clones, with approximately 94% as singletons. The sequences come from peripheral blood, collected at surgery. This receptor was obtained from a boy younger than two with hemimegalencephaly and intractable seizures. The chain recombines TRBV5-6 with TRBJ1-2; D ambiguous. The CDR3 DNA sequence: TGTGCCAGCAGCTCACAAGGTGCCGGCGGCTACACCTTC. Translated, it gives CASSSQGAGGYTF.